These 22 T cell receptor beta chains were all obtained from the same sample, sequenced in a study of CD8 T cells in Susac syndrome. Random-hexamer reverse transcription was applied to roughly 0.5 to 1 ug RNA. MiXCR, applied by TCRdb to the immunoSEQ multiplex PCR reads, yields one record per CDR3 protein. The repertoire has some 190,000 distinct CDR3 sequences, 95% of them found once; the top ten carry approximately 0.094%. What was sequenced was CD4+ T cells from PBMCs. The source is a human donor in good health.

The J gene is TRBJ1-6, the V gene TRBV5-6, with no clear D. The CDR3 runs 14 residues. The V gene lost 0 bases and the J gene lost 4 bases, with 5 bases spanning the gap. Germline V gene data show CDR1 as SGHDT and CDR2 as YYEEEE. The CDR3 sequence is CASSLARYNSPLHF. DNA of the CDR3: TGTGCCAGCAGCTTGGCCAGGTATAATTCACCCCTCCACTTT. The whole variable domain, remainder taken from reference TRBV5-6 and TRBJ1-6, is DAGVTQSPTHLIKTRGQQVTLRCSPKSGHDTVSWYQQALGQGPQFIFQYYEEEERQRGNFPDRFSGHQFPNYSSELNVNALLLGDSALYLCASSLARYNSPLHFGNGTRLTVT.

This chain connects TRBV3-1 to TRBJ1-2; 7 bases are a match to TRBD1. The junction had 9 bases not matched to a gene; V was cut back by 0 bases and J by 8 bases. Germline CDR1 and CDR2: LGHDT and YNNKEL (reference sequence). This CDR3 spans 15 amino acids. CDR3 protein: CASSQDQDRVEGYTF. The CDR3 coding sequence is TGTGCCAGCAGCCAAGATCAAGACAGGGTGGAAGGCTACACCTTC.

The V and J genes are TRBV3-1 and TRBJ2-1; 8 bases are shared with TRBD2. The CDR3 sequence is 11 residues long. CDR1 LGHDT and CDR2 YNNKEL come from the germline V gene (reference sequence). The trim removed 8 bases at V and 11 bases at J, leaving 5 bases unmatched. CDR3 amino acids: CASRTSSQQFF. The CDR3 DNA reads as TGTGCCAGCCGGACTAGCAGTCAGCAGTTCTTC.

The chain couples TRBV12-3 or TRBV12-4 to TRBJ2-5; D may be TRBD1 (7 bases). The CDR3 is 12 amino acids. Trimming pared 6 bases from V and 7 bases from J, leaving 12 bases between. The CDR3 region has the DNA TGTGCCAGCAGGGAGGGGGCGGCGACCCAGTACTTC. Encoded protein: CASREGAATQYF.

V is TRBV6-1 and J is TRBJ2-2, with 9 bases lining up with TRBD2. Trimming took 5 bases from V and 3 from J; bases not matched to a gene: 7. CDR1 is MNHNS, CDR2 SASEGT, per germline. This CDR3 has 16 residues. The CDR3, as DNA: TGTGCCAGCAGTCGTAGCGGGAGTCTAGACACCGGGGAGCTGTTTTTT. It encodes CASSRSGSLDTGELFF.

This chain joins TRBV20-1 and TRBJ1-1; TRBD1 is a possible D gene (6 bases). V was shortened by 0 bases and J by 8 bases, with 13 bases between the two germline ends. This CDR3 has 13 amino acids. Germline assignment: CDR1 DFQATT and CDR2 SNEGSKA (reference sequence). The CDR3 loop is CSARDTGAWEAFF. As DNA, the CDR3 is TGCAGTGCTAGAGATACGGGGGCGTGGGAAGCTTTCTTT.

The chain employs TRBV2 and TRBJ2-5; 7 bases align to TRBD2. Unmatched junction bases numbered 6, after V lost 2 bases and J lost 0 bases. There are 16 residues in the CDR3. CDR1 is SNHLY, CDR2 FYNNEI, per germline. This CDR3 reads CASSERGGAYQETQYF. Written as DNA, the CDR3 is TGTGCCAGCAGTGAAAGGGGAGGGGCGTACCAAGAGACCCAGTACTTC.

This chain uses TRBV5-1 with TRBJ2-1; D not certain. CDR3 length equals 15 residues. Germline lookup yields CDR1 SGHRS and CDR2 YFSETQ. V was shortened by 0 bases and J by 7 bases, with 14 bases between the two germline ends. The CDR3 loop is CASSLVVTEQNEQFF. The CDR3 DNA reads TGCGCCAGCAGCTTGGTAGTTACAGAGCAGAATGAGCAGTTCTTC.

The V gene is TRBV18, the J gene TRBJ2-5, with TRBD2 matching 7 bases. Per the germline V gene, CDR1 is KGHSH and CDR2 is LQKENI. This CDR3 contains 15 residues. The V and J ends lost 8 bases and 2 bases, in that order; junction bases with no gene match: 11. The CDR3: CASARGGMEQETQYF. For the CDR3, the DNA is TGTGCCAGCGCCCGGGGAGGGATGGAACAAGAGACCCAGTACTTC. The full variable domain, in which reference TRBV18 and TRBJ2-5 provide the parts outside the CDR3, is NAGVMQNPRHLVRRRGQEARLRCSPMKGHSHVYWYRQLPEEGLKFMVYLQKENIIDESGMPKERFSAEFPKEGPSILRIQQVVRGDSAAYFCASARGGMEQETQYFGPGTRLLVL.

CDR3: CATSGGARDTQYF. The CDR3 DNA follows: TGTGCCACCAGTGGGGGGGCGAGAGATACGCAGTATTTT. The V and J genes are TRBV24-1 and TRBJ2-3; TRBD1 or TRBD2 may be the D gene (6 bases each). The V and J ends lost 5 bases and 5 bases respectively, with 10 bases between them. The V gene's germline CDR1 is KGHDR and CDR2 SFDVKD. CDR3 length: 13 residues.

The chain recombines TRBV4-1 with TRBJ2-7; TRBD1 agrees at 10 bases. J lost 2 bases, V lost 5 bases, and 15 bases had no gene match. This CDR3 spans 18 amino acids. The V gene's germline CDR1 is MGHRA and CDR2 YSYEKL. This CDR3 reads CASSGRIRDRGGTYEQYF. CDR3 bases: TGCGCCAGCAGCGGGCGGATCCGGGACAGGGGTGGGACCTACGAGCAGTACTTC.

The chain employs TRBV5-1 and TRBJ1-2; perhaps TRBD1 as D (5 bases). The length of the CDR3 is 15 residues. V lost 4 bases, J lost 6 bases, and 19 bases lay in between. Germline V gene data show CDR1 as SGHRS and CDR2 as YFSETQ. CDR3 DNA: TGCGCCAGCAGCCTAGAAGGGACGGCCGGAGATGGCTACACCTTC. Translation gives CASSLEGTAGDGYTF.

The J gene is TRBJ1-1, the V gene TRBV9; 7 bases are a match to TRBD1. The J segment lost 7 bases and the V segment lost 4 bases, leaving 7 bases of the junction unmatched. The CDR3 has 13 residues. The V gene's germline CDR1 is SGDLS and CDR2 YYNGEE. This CDR3 reads CASSYRGFDEAFF. As DNA, the CDR3 is TGTGCCAGCAGCTACAGGGGCTTTGATGAAGCTTTCTTT.

The rearrangement links TRBV7-8 to TRBJ1-5, with a possible D match to TRBD1 (5 bases). V lost 2 bases to trimming and J lost 6 bases, with 8 bases between them. CDR1 SGHVS and CDR2 FQNEAQ come from the germline V gene. The CDR3 totals 13 residues. The CDR3 loop reads CASSLQGSQPQHF. Here the CDR3 DNA reads TGTGCCAGCAGCTTACAGGGCTCTCAGCCCCAGCATTTT.

The chain employs TRBV28 and TRBJ1-2, with D unresolved. Germline CDR1 is MDHEN and CDR2 is SYDVKM. Trimming cost V 8 bases and J 1 base, with 8 bases left between them. The CDR3 has 12 amino acids. CDR3 sequence: CASHGVNYGYTF. CDR3 DNA sequence: TGTGCCAGCCACGGCGTTAACTATGGCTACACCTTC.

The chain couples TRBV6-5 to TRBJ2-7; D is possibly TRBD2 (6 bases). This CDR3 spans 13 amino acids. Germline assignment: CDR1 MNHEY and CDR2 SVGAGI. Trimming pared 4 bases from V and 6 bases from J, leaving 13 bases between. The CDR3 region is CASSWMEGFEQYV. The CDR3 coding sequence is TGTGCCAGCAGTTGGATGGAGGGGTTCGAGCAGTACGTC.

V and J are TRBV20-1 and TRBJ2-3; possibly TRBD2 for D (6 bases). Germline V gives CDR1 DFQATT, CDR2 SNEGSKA (reference sequence). The CDR3 extends over 12 amino acids. V lost 5 bases and J 6 bases, leaving 12 bases between the germline ends. Written as DNA, the CDR3 is TGCAGTGCTCCCCTGGAGGGGGATACGCAGTATTTT. This gives the protein CSAPLEGDTQYF.

This clonotype was counted a single time. V is TRBV30 and J is TRBJ1-2; D is unclear. Germline assignment: CDR1 GTSNPN and CDR2 SVGIG (reference sequence). Trimming removed 2 bases from V and 8 bases from J, with 12 bases in between. The CDR3 loop spans 12 amino acids. CDR3 amino acids: CAWSRQDGGYTF. The CDR3, as DNA: TGTGCCTGGAGTCGTCAGGATGGAGGCTACACCTTC. The full variable domain, rest sourced from reference TRBV30 and TRBJ1-2, is SQTIHQWPATLVQPVGSPLSLECTVEGTSNPNLYWYRQAAGRGLQLLFYSVGIGQISSEVPQNLSASRPQDRQFILSSKKLLLSDSGFYLCAWSRQDGGYTFGSGTRLTVV.

The V gene is TRBV2, the J gene TRBJ1-2; tentatively, D is TRBD1 (5 bases). From germline, CDR1 is SNHLY and CDR2 FYNNEI. Trimming removed 3 bases from V and 4 bases from J, with 15 bases in between. The CDR3 length is 15 residues. CDR3 loop: CASSDRGQTIYGYTF. The CDR3 DNA reads TGTGCCAGCAGTGATAGGGGCCAGACCATCTATGGCTACACCTTC.

The V call is TRBV2, the J call TRBJ2-7; no reliable D call. V shed 8 bases and J shed 4 bases, with 6 bases lying between them. The CDR3 is 10 residues long. Germline loops: CDR1 SNHLY, CDR2 FYNNEI. The CDR3 reads CASANYEQYF. The CDR3 DNA sequence: TGTGCCAGCGCTAATTACGAGCAGTACTTC.

This rearrangement joins TRBV3-1 to TRBJ2-1; 10 bases fit TRBD2. After removal of 5 bases from V and 6 bases from J, the junction contained 7 bases not matched to a gene. In germline, CDR1 is LGHDT, CDR2 YNNKEL (reference sequence). The CDR3 is 15 residues long. The CDR3 coding sequence is TGTGCCAGCAGCTCGGGGCTAGCGGGAGTCAATGAGCAGTTCTTC. It translates to CASSSGLAGVNEQFF.

The chain recombines TRBV29-1 with TRBJ1-1, with 9 bases aligning to TRBD1. The CDR3 covers 15 residues. Trimming took 7 bases from V and 2 from J; bases not matched to a gene: 11. Germline V gives CDR1 SQVTM, CDR2 ANQGSEA. Here the CDR3 reads CSAATGTGFNTEAFF. CDR3 coding DNA: TGCAGCGCCGCAACCGGGACAGGGTTTAACACTGAAGCTTTCTTT.